The source of this TCR beta chain is a study of regulatory T cells in long-lasting Graves disease. As to time point: newly diagnosed GD, antithyroid drugs for less than 3 months. Following extraction of RNA from PBMCs, that RNA was used to make the TCR library. Peripheral blood, about 8.8 milliliters of it, was drawn into EDTA tubes. V was trimmed by 2 bases and J by 3 bases, leaving 17 bases between them. CDR1 is SGHTA, CDR2 FQGNSA, per germline. The CDR3 extends over 17 amino acids. This clonotype was recorded many times. Relying on iRepertoire HTBI primers and Arm-PCR of CDR3 regions, the team built TCR beta libraries. MiXCR, applied by TCRdb to the multiplex PCR reads, yields one record per CDR3 protein. The sample shows 550,000 or so distinct CDR3 sequences, approximately 12% of them seen only once. These records were also assigned to another study, of T cells in Graves' hyperthyroidism and ophthalmopathy.

The material sequenced was peripheral blood mononuclear cells (PBMCs), taken at new diagnosis, from a patient treated with antithyroid drugs. The chain has TRBV7-2 and TRBJ1-5, with D tentatively TRBD1 (5 bases). The sequence derives from a woman in her thirties with Graves disease. The CDR3 loop reads CASSLLSGGSVNQPQHF. CDR3 DNA sequence: TGTGCCAGCAGCTTATTGTCCGGGGGGTCGGTCAATCAGCCCCAGCATTTT.